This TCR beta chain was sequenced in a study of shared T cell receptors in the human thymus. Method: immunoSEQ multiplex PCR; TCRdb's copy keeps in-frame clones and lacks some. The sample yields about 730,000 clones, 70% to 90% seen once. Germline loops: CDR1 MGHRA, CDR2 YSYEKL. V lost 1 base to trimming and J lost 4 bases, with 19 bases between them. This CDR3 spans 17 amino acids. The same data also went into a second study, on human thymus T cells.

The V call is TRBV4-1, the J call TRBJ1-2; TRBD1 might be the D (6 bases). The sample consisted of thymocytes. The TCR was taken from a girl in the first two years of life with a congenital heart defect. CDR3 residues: CASSQGGGGPGGYGYTF. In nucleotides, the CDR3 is TGCGCCAGCAGCCAAGGAGGCGGGGGGCCCGGGGGCTATGGCTACACCTTC.